This is a list of T cell receptor beta chains from one sample in a study of shared clonotypes between healthy human individuals. Generated by immunoSEQ multiplex PCR, the TCRdb table keeps only in-frame clones and is missing some. This table has millions of clones, 85% to 95% appearing once. The sample comprised naive CD4+ T cells from PBMCs. The receptor set was obtained from a man younger than 35 in good health. Some clones in this sample may be carry-over from other donors' samples. The CDR3 runs from the conserved cysteine through the conserved F or W. Fields, in order: clone size, D gene, J gene, V gene, CDR3 length, CDR3 protein, CDR3 DNA. The D gene is left open where the match is weak. The size field is filled for only some rows; it gives once, few, many or a size class.

. TRBD1 TRBJ2-7 TRBV6-5 15 CASSLRQGGSYEQYF TGTGCCAGCAGCTTAAGACAGGGTGGGTCCTACGAGCAGTACTTC
. . TRBJ1-2 TRBV5-1 17 CASSLLTMTAANYGYTF TGCGCCAGCAGCCTACTAACCATGACAGCCGCTAACTATGGCTACACCTTC
. TRBD2 TRBJ2-2 TRBV5-5 17 CASSWPLLGRVTGELFF TGTGCCAGCAGCTGGCCTCTACTCGGGAGGGTCACCGGGGAGCTGTTTTTT
. TRBD1 TRBJ2-7 TRBV27 14 CASSSRRQGLEQYF TGTGCCAGCAGTTCGAGACGACAGGGCCTCGAGCAGTACTTC
. TRBD2 TRBJ2-5 TRBV6-8 19 CASSSRTGCSLAGAETQYF TGTGCCAGCAGTTCCCGGACAGGGTGTTCACTAGCGGGAGCGGAGACCCAGTACTTC
. . TRBJ2-6 TRBV27 17 CASSPRPQGAWANVLTF TGTGCCAGCAGTCCCAGACCACAGGGCGCCTGGGCCAACGTCCTGACTTTC
. . TRBJ2-5 TRBV15 13 CATSRDRAETQYF TGTGCCACCAGCAGAGACAGGGCAGAGACCCAGTACTTC
. . TRBJ2-5 TRBV27 14 CASSFGGFKETQYF TGTGCCAGCAGTTTTGGGGGCTTTAAAGAGACCCAGTACTTC
once TRBD2 TRBJ2-7 TRBV28 16 CASSGGLAGESYEQYF TGTGCCAGCAGTGGAGGTCTAGCGGGAGAGAGTTACGAGCAGTACTTC
. . TRBJ2-2 TRBV5-1 16 CASSSSGTANTGELFF TGCGCCAGCAGCTCATCCGGGACGGCCAACACCGGGGAGCTGTTTTTT
. TRBD2 TRBJ2-7 TRBV30 14 CAWTGLAGPYEQYF TGTGCCTGGACTGGACTAGCGGGTCCCTACGAGCAGTACTTC
. . TRBJ2-3 TRBV5-4 17 CASSLVSGPTSTDTQYF TGTGCCAGCAGCCTCGTAAGCGGGCCTACAAGCACAGATACGCAGTATTTT
. . TRBJ2-2 TRBV6-1 13 CASSATHTGELFF TGTGCCAGCAGTGCTACACACACCGGGGAGCTGTTTTTT
. TRBD2 TRBJ2-7 TRBV7-2 14 CASRGLAGVDEQYF TGTGCCAGCAGGGGACTAGCGGGAGTTGACGAGCAGTACTTC
. . TRBJ2-5 TRBV28 14 CASSLRTYQETQYF TGTGCCAGCAGTTTACGTACTTACCAAGAGACCCAGTACTTC
. . TRBJ2-7 TRBV2 13 CASSLAWVGEQYF TGTGCCAGCAGTCTGGCTTGGGTGGGCGAGCAGTACTTC
. TRBD2 TRBJ2-1 TRBV9 19 CASSVGGQRAGGRYNEQFF TGTGCCAGCAGCGTTGGGGGTCAGAGAGCGGGAGGTCGCTACAATGAGCAGTTCTTC
. . TRBJ2-7 TRBV5-4 18 CASSLQGTPPANSYEQYF TGTGCCAGCAGCTTGCAGGGGACGCCCCCCGCGAACTCCTACGAGCAGTACTTC
. . TRBJ2-5 TRBV28 11 CASNREETQYF TGTGCCAGCAACAGGGAAGAGACCCAGTACTTC
. . TRBJ2-5 TRBV5-6 14 CASSLDPVGETQYF TGTGCCAGCAGCTTGGACCCGGTGGGGGAGACCCAGTACTTC
. . TRBJ1-2 TRBV5-6 16 CASRHTFGRTNYGYTF TGTGCCAGCAGACATACCTTCGGCAGGACTAACTATGGCTACACCTTC
. TRBD2 TRBJ2-1 TRBV2 14 CASRSPGLTTGQFF TGTGCCAGCAGATCACCGGGACTAACTACAGGGCAGTTCTTC
once TRBD1 TRBJ1-1 TRBV6-4 16 CASSHPGQGLNTEAFF TGTGCCAGCAGCCACCCAGGACAGGGGTTGAACACTGAAGCTTTCTTT
. . TRBJ1-4 TRBV5-1 16 CASSPMTTGSNEKLFF TGCGCCAGCAGCCCAATGACAACAGGTAGTAATGAAAAACTGTTTTTT
. . TRBJ1-1 TRBV18 15 CASSPRTAPNTEAFF TGTGCCAGCTCACCACGGACAGCACCGAACACTGAAGCTTTCTTT
. . TRBJ1-4 TRBV9 16 CASSVGRGATNEKLFF TGTGCCAGCAGCGTAGGGAGGGGAGCAACTAATGAAAAACTGTTTTTT
. . TRBJ2-3 TRBV5-1 15 CASSFRDSRTDTQYF TGCGCCAGCAGCTTTAGGGACTCGCGCACAGATACGCAGTATTTT
. . TRBJ2-7 TRBV19 16 CASSIVGAVKINEQYF TGTGCCAGTAGTATAGTTGGGGCCGTCAAAATCAACGAGCAGTACTTC
. TRBD1 TRBJ1-5 TRBV19 17 CASSTRTGPNSNQPQHF TGTGCCAGTAGCACTAGGACAGGGCCGAATAGCAATCAGCCCCAGCATTTT
few TRBD1 TRBJ1-1 TRBV28 16 CASSPFQGGMNTEAFF TGTGCCAGCAGTCCCTTTCAGGGGGGCATGAACACTGAAGCTTTCTTT
few TRBD1 TRBJ1-1 TRBV19 16 CASRKRDRAMYTEAFF TGTGCCAGTAGGAAACGGGACAGGGCGATGTACACTGAAGCTTTCTTT
. . TRBJ1-2 TRBV4-2 16 CASSRRTAPNYDGYTF TGTGCCAGCAGCCGACGTACGGCACCCAACTATGATGGCTACACCTTC
. . TRBJ2-3 TRBV10-3 16 CAISARSSLGTDTQYF TGTGCCATCAGTGCTCGTTCTTCTCTTGGCACAGATACGCAGTATTTT
. . TRBJ2-2 TRBV28 15 CASSLLGGGTGELFF TGTGCCAGCAGTTTATTGGGGGGCGGCACCGGGGAGCTGTTTTTT
. TRBD1 TRBJ1-4 TRBV27 18 CASSPQGQGASPREKLFF TGTGCCAGCAGTCCTCAGGGACAGGGGGCGTCTCCAAGAGAAAAACTGTTTTTT
. TRBD2 TRBJ2-1 TRBV5-1 16 CASSALTSGSSNEQFF TGCGCCAGCAGCGCCCTGACTAGCGGGAGTTCTAATGAGCAGTTCTTC
. . TRBJ2-7 TRBV6-6 14 CASSPGTPPYEQYF TGTGCCAGCAGCCCCGGGACTCCTCCCTACGAGCAGTACTTC
once . TRBJ2-1 TRBV27 15 CASSVQGGSYNEQFF TGTGCCAGCAGTGTCCAGGGGGGGTCCTACAATGAGCAGTTCTTC
. TRBD2 TRBJ2-7 TRBV13 19 CASSPLVFGTSGRAGEQYF TGTGCCAGCAGCCCACTCGTTTTTGGGACTAGCGGGAGGGCTGGCGAGCAGTACTTC
. . TRBJ2-3 TRBV28 11 CASRKTDTQYF TGTGCCAGCAGGAAGACAGATACGCAGTATTTT
once . TRBJ2-7 TRBV5-6 11 CASSRGPEQYF TGTGCCAGCAGCCGCGGCCCTGAGCAGTACTTC
once . TRBJ2-3 TRBV5-1 14 CASSQGISTDTQYF TGCGCCAGCAGTCAGGGGATAAGCACAGATACGCAGTATTTT
. . TRBJ2-7 TRBV18 14 CASSPRAEPYEQYF TGTGCCAGCTCACCCCGCGCAGAGCCCTACGAGCAGTACTTC
. . TRBJ2-3 TRBV29-1 14 CSLKAITGTDTQYF TGCAGCTTAAAGGCAATCACCGGGACAGATACGCAGTATTTT
few . TRBJ1-2 TRBV15 14 CATSRDLTDLGYTF TGTGCCACCAGCAGAGACCTAACAGATCTTGGCTACACCTTC
. TRBD2 TRBJ2-3 TRBV5-1 15 CASAGEGIPTDTQYF TGCGCCAGCGCGGGGGAGGGGATACCCACAGATACGCAGTATTTT
. . TRBJ1-1 TRBV6-5 15 CASSYHRLKKTEAFF TGTGCCAGCAGTTACCACCGTCTTAAGAAGACTGAAGCTTTCTTT
. TRBD1 TRBJ2-5 TRBV28 13 CASSLDREETQYF TGTGCCAGCAGTTTAGACAGGGAAGAGACCCAGTACTTC
. . TRBJ1-4 TRBV6-1 14 CASSVEGGNEKLFF TGTGCCAGCAGTGTGGAGGGGGGTAACGAAAAACTGTTTTTT
. TRBD1 TRBJ1-5 TRBV28 19 CASSGPTQGHLYSNQPQHF TGTGCCAGCAGCGGCCCCACACAGGGGCACCTCTATAGCAATCAGCCCCAGCATTTT
. . TRBJ2-1 TRBV5-4 12 CASSTDSHEQFF TGTGCCAGCAGCACGGACTCCCATGAGCAGTTCTTC
. TRBD2 TRBJ2-7 TRBV10-1 15 CASTVLSGSFYEQYF TGCGCCAGCACCGTGCTTAGCGGGAGTTTCTACGAGCAGTACTTC
. . TRBJ2-5 TRBV25-1 14 CASSTPGRQETQYF TGTGCCAGCAGCACCCCGGGACGCCAAGAGACCCAGTACTTC
. . TRBJ2-7 TRBV25-1 14 CASSELSGSYEQYF TGTGCCAGCAGTGAATTATCGGGATCCTACGAGCAGTACTTC